This is a list of T cell receptor beta chains from one sample in a study of cytomegalovirus exposure and HLA in healthy donors. The method was immunoSEQ multiplex PCR; TCRdb's version includes in-frame clones alone and lacks a portion of them. There are more than 95,000 clones in the sample; 95% to 96% occur only once, and less than 2% lies in the top ten. Sequenced input: PBMCs. These receptors came from a man younger than 35 in good health and CMV-seronegative. Both conserved end residues are trimmed from each CDR3. Only some rows state a clone size, as once, few, many or a class for expanded clones.

v_gene: TRBV2
j_gene: TRBJ2-2
abundance: NA
CDR3aa: ASSDGRVSPGELF

v_gene: TRBV7-9
j_gene: TRBJ1-2
abundance: NA
CDR3aa: ASSLTQEDYGYT

v_gene: TRBV2
j_gene: TRBJ2-3
abundance: NA
CDR3aa: AGSEQSGLTDTQY

v_gene: TRBV5-1
j_gene: TRBJ1-4
abundance: NA
CDR3aa: ASSLGGTGGNEKLF

v_gene: TRBV6-5
j_gene: TRBJ1-1
abundance: NA
CDR3aa: ASSLVQGRTEAF

v_gene: TRBV28
j_gene: TRBJ1-2
abundance: NA
CDR3aa: ASSMPGQGALYGYT

v_gene: TRBV18
j_gene: TRBJ1-4
abundance: NA
CDR3aa: ASSPQTGANEKLF

v_gene: TRBV7-9
j_gene: TRBJ2-1
abundance: NA
CDR3aa: ASSFASGEQF

v_gene: TRBV6-5
j_gene: TRBJ2-7
abundance: NA
CDR3aa: ASSYSRSYEQY

v_gene: TRBV6-6
j_gene: TRBJ2-7
abundance: NA
CDR3aa: ASSKDRVNEQY

v_gene: TRBV30
j_gene: TRBJ1-4
abundance: NA
CDR3aa: AWSITRGEKLF

v_gene: TRBV28
j_gene: TRBJ1-5
abundance: NA
CDR3aa: ASRSPGYSNQPQH

v_gene: TRBV11-3
j_gene: TRBJ2-7
abundance: NA
CDR3aa: ASSLRREGSYEQY

v_gene: TRBV4-1
j_gene: TRBJ2-6
abundance: NA
CDR3aa: ASSQRGQGDSGANVLT

v_gene: TRBV6-6
j_gene: TRBJ2-3
abundance: NA
CDR3aa: ASSYGRGTDTQY

v_gene: TRBV10-3
j_gene: TRBJ2-1
abundance: NA
CDR3aa: AISESRLAGSWEQF

v_gene: TRBV19
j_gene: TRBJ1-1
abundance: once
CDR3aa: ASSMSTAVGKAF

v_gene: TRBV7-2
j_gene: TRBJ2-1
abundance: NA
CDR3aa: ASSKDHETGGWNEQF

v_gene: TRBV10-3
j_gene: TRBJ2-1
abundance: NA
CDR3aa: AISEGTSGGLSYNEQF

v_gene: TRBV19
j_gene: TRBJ1-5
abundance: NA
CDR3aa: ASSIPGGVGQPQH

v_gene: TRBV11-3
j_gene: TRBJ2-1
abundance: once
CDR3aa: ASSYTGNEQF

v_gene: TRBV9
j_gene: TRBJ2-7
abundance: once
CDR3aa: ASSPSGGIYEQY

v_gene: TRBV11-3
j_gene: TRBJ2-2
abundance: NA
CDR3aa: ASSPIAETGELF

v_gene: TRBV18
j_gene: TRBJ2-7
abundance: NA
CDR3aa: ASSPGGSYEQY

v_gene: TRBV4-1
j_gene: TRBJ1-2
abundance: NA
CDR3aa: ASSHGQGTPYGYT

v_gene: TRBV9
j_gene: TRBJ2-6
abundance: NA
CDR3aa: ASSVGQGVPLSGANVLT

v_gene: TRBV6-5
j_gene: TRBJ2-7
abundance: NA
CDR3aa: ASRSWEIHPQEEY

v_gene: TRBV7-2
j_gene: TRBJ2-5
abundance: NA
CDR3aa: ASSPSGQNQETQY

v_gene: TRBV7-3
j_gene: TRBJ2-3
abundance: once
CDR3aa: ASSPEVAGGDTQY

v_gene: TRBV28
j_gene: TRBJ1-1
abundance: NA
CDR3aa: ASSFSRGGTEAF

v_gene: TRBV9
j_gene: TRBJ2-3
abundance: NA
CDR3aa: ASTRTGADTQY

v_gene: TRBV18
j_gene: TRBJ2-7
abundance: NA
CDR3aa: ASSPSGLYEQY

v_gene: TRBV27
j_gene: NA
abundance: NA
CDR3aa: ASSFGREATFYEQY

v_gene: TRBV6-1
j_gene: TRBJ2-7
abundance: NA
CDR3aa: AIGSYEQY

v_gene: TRBV28
j_gene: TRBJ1-1
abundance: NA
CDR3aa: ASSTQGEAGNTEAF

v_gene: TRBV7-8
j_gene: TRBJ1-5
abundance: NA
CDR3aa: ASSLAAGTAYNQPQH

v_gene: TRBV9
j_gene: TRBJ1-1
abundance: NA
CDR3aa: ASSASGTGNTEAF

v_gene: TRBV27
j_gene: TRBJ1-2
abundance: NA
CDR3aa: ASSLAGRGGYT

v_gene: TRBV6-6
j_gene: TRBJ2-7
abundance: NA
CDR3aa: ASKEGGSYEQY

v_gene: TRBV5-4
j_gene: TRBJ1-1
abundance: NA
CDR3aa: ASSLVDILGLSGTEAF

v_gene: TRBV14
j_gene: TRBJ2-2
abundance: NA
CDR3aa: ASSQWGVNTGELF

v_gene: TRBV7-2
j_gene: TRBJ2-7
abundance: NA
CDR3aa: ASSHGTSGVSGSYEQY

v_gene: TRBV9
j_gene: TRBJ2-5
abundance: NA
CDR3aa: ASSVDGRAFETQY

v_gene: TRBV5-4
j_gene: TRBJ2-1
abundance: once
CDR3aa: ASSSGRSSYNEQF

v_gene: TRBV27
j_gene: TRBJ1-2
abundance: NA
CDR3aa: ASTSVGGRDGYT